The rows below give T cell receptor beta chains drawn from one sample of a study of blood T cell repertoires in COVID-19. Libraries were prepared by immunoSEQ multiplex PCR; TCRdb keeps only in-frame clonotypes and omits some of them. The sample shows roughly 250,000 clones, approximately 90% of them seen only once. The specimen sequenced was PBMCs or T cells enriched from blood (not recorded which). Receptors were obtained from a woman aged 40 to 50 with acute COVID-19. Each CDR3 is given without its conserved first and last residue. Each record gives: CDR3 length, J gene, V gene, CDR3 protein.

len: 13
j_gene: TRBJ1-5
v_gene: TRBV9
CDR3aa: ASSVSWTGDQPQH

len: 13
j_gene: TRBJ1-5
v_gene: TRBV19
CDR3aa: ASSMQHYSNQPQH

len: 11
j_gene: TRBJ1-6
v_gene: TRBV28
CDR3aa: ASSFPGQTKIH

len: 14
j_gene: TRBJ2-1
v_gene: TRBV7-2
CDR3aa: ASSLGTGGLFSEQF

len: 13
j_gene: TRBJ1-2
v_gene: TRBV6-5
CDR3aa: ASSYSYQQGDGYT

len: 12
j_gene: TRBJ1-1
v_gene: TRBV6-5
CDR3aa: ASSYSGGDVKTF

len: 11
j_gene: TRBJ1-5
v_gene: TRBV12-5
CDR3aa: ASAGGGNQPQH

len: 15
j_gene: TRBJ2-3
v_gene: TRBV20-1
CDR3aa: SASGPGSGGAGDTQY

len: 11
j_gene: TRBJ2-3
v_gene: TRBV20-1
CDR3aa: SASGGQADTQY

len: 17
j_gene: TRBJ2-3
v_gene: TRBV2
CDR3aa: ASSAGTGVVGAHLYTQY

len: 12
j_gene: TRBJ2-7
v_gene: TRBV9
CDR3aa: ASSVTIEGGEQY

len: 11
j_gene: TRBJ1-6
v_gene: TRBV9
CDR3aa: ASGTGADSPLH

len: 16
j_gene: TRBJ1-3
v_gene: TRBV15
CDR3aa: ATSREIGGVRSGNTIY

len: 9
j_gene: TRBJ2-7
v_gene: TRBV2
CDR3aa: ASSVWDSQY

len: 13
j_gene: TRBJ2-5
v_gene: TRBV2
CDR3aa: ASTEQDRGRETQY

len: 11
j_gene: TRBJ1-2
v_gene: TRBV9
CDR3aa: ASSVGRSYGYT

len: 14
j_gene: TRBJ1-2
v_gene: TRBV5-4
CDR3aa: ASSPDRGRVAVGYT

len: 15
j_gene: TRBJ2-4
v_gene: TRBV5-4
CDR3aa: ASSVGTGPLAKNIQY

len: 12
j_gene: TRBJ2-7
v_gene: TRBV7-6
CDR3aa: ASSVGQVGYEQY

len: 13
j_gene: TRBJ2-3
v_gene: TRBV10-3
CDR3aa: AISAGHSSTDTQY

len: 14
j_gene: TRBJ2-1
v_gene: TRBV21-1
CDR3aa: ASSEGQGRSYNEQF

len: 14
j_gene: TRBJ1-2
v_gene: TRBV11-2
CDR3aa: ASSLARTGGGYGYT

len: 11
j_gene: TRBJ2-5
v_gene: TRBV5-1
CDR3aa: ASSNPGEETQY

len: 12
j_gene: TRBJ2-5
v_gene: TRBV5-5
CDR3aa: ASSFGQAQETQY

len: 11
j_gene: TRBJ2-7
v_gene: TRBV18
CDR3aa: ASSDWRGLEQY

len: 13
j_gene: TRBJ1-1
v_gene: TRBV7-3
CDR3aa: ASSLGTLGNTEAF

len: 13
j_gene: TRBJ1-3
v_gene: TRBV10-1
CDR3aa: ASSEKGATGNTIY

len: 11
j_gene: TRBJ2-1
v_gene: TRBV12-3/TRBV12-4
CDR3aa: ASSETTSLKQF

len: 12
j_gene: TRBJ2-2
v_gene: TRBV7-3
CDR3aa: ASSRGTNTGELF

len: 11
j_gene: TRBJ1-1
v_gene: TRBV19
CDR3aa: ASSLGGGTEAF

len: 15
j_gene: TRBJ1-1
v_gene: TRBV9
CDR3aa: ASSGYGAGGSNTEAF

len: 9
j_gene: TRBJ1-2
v_gene: TRBV6-2/TRBV6-3
CDR3aa: ASSHTRGYT

len: 13
j_gene: TRBJ2-1
v_gene: TRBV5-1
CDR3aa: ASSQGTGEVDEQF

len: 13
j_gene: TRBJ2-3
v_gene: TRBV2
CDR3aa: ASSEVGTGGRGKY

len: 12
j_gene: TRBJ2-7
v_gene: TRBV13
CDR3aa: ASSLGRSSYEQY

len: 12
j_gene: TRBJ2-5
v_gene: TRBV5-6
CDR3aa: ASSLDRGLETQY

len: 14
j_gene: TRBJ1-6
v_gene: TRBV19
CDR3aa: ASSPHPTTPNSPLH

len: 15
j_gene: TRBJ2-1
v_gene: TRBV4-1
CDR3aa: ASSLTPTSGGFNEQF

len: 11
j_gene: TRBJ1-5
v_gene: TRBV27
CDR3aa: ASSHTGDQPQH

len: 12
j_gene: TRBJ2-7
v_gene: TRBV5-4
CDR3aa: ASSSGTGAYEQY

len: 14
j_gene: TRBJ2-7
v_gene: TRBV5-5
CDR3aa: ASSLEWAARGGEQY

len: 11
j_gene: TRBJ1-2
v_gene: TRBV28
CDR3aa: ASSYGQLYGYT

len: 12
j_gene: TRBJ1-1
v_gene: TRBV21-1
CDR3aa: ASSKQGGNTEAF

len: 11
j_gene: TRBJ1-1
v_gene: TRBV19
CDR3aa: ASSMLRNSRAF

len: 12
j_gene: TRBJ1-3
v_gene: TRBV6-5
CDR3aa: ATVKQGTGNTIY

len: 11
j_gene: TRBJ2-1
v_gene: TRBV7-6
CDR3aa: ASSTYRDNEQF

len: 13
j_gene: TRBJ1-5
v_gene: TRBV19
CDR3aa: ASTEGSYSNQPQH

len: 13
j_gene: TRBJ1-1
v_gene: TRBV28
CDR3aa: ASSPNYRGKREAF

len: 8
j_gene: TRBJ1-1
v_gene: TRBV29-1
CDR3aa: SVVYTEAF

len: 15
j_gene: TRBJ2-7
v_gene: TRBV9
CDR3aa: ASSRQGTGSRPYEQY

len: 13
j_gene: TRBJ2-4
v_gene: TRBV4-3
CDR3aa: ASSQEGAGGDIQY

len: 15
j_gene: TRBJ2-3
v_gene: TRBV28
CDR3aa: ASSLSQTSGGVDTQY

len: 12
j_gene: TRBJ2-5
v_gene: TRBV11-1
CDR3aa: ASSLAGARETQY

len: 13
j_gene: TRBJ2-5
v_gene: TRBV5-4
CDR3aa: ASSLAIRDQETQY

len: 14
j_gene: TRBJ2-7
v_gene: TRBV7-8
CDR3aa: ASSLVMASGRDEQY

len: 11
j_gene: TRBJ1-6
v_gene: TRBV20-1
CDR3aa: SASGQVNSPLH